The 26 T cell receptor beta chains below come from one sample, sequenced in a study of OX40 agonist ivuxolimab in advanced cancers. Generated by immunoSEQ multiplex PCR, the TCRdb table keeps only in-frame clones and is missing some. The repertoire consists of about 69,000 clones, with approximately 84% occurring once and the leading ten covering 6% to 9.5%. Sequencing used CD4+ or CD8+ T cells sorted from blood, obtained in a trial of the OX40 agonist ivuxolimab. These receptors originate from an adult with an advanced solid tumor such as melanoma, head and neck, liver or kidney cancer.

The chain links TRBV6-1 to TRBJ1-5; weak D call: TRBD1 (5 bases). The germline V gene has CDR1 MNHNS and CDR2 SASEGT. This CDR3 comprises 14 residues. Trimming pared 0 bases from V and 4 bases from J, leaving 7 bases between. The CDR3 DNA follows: TGTGCCAGCAGTGAAGCTTGGGGGAATCAGCCCCAGCATTTT. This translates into CASSEAWGNQPQHF.

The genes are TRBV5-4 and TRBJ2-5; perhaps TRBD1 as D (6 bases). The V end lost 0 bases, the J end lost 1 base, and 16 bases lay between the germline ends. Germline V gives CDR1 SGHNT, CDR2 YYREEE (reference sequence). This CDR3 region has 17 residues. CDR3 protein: CASSLGGSGATQETQYF. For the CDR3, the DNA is TGTGCCAGCAGCTTGGGAGGGTCAGGGGCCACCCAAGAGACCCAGTACTTC.

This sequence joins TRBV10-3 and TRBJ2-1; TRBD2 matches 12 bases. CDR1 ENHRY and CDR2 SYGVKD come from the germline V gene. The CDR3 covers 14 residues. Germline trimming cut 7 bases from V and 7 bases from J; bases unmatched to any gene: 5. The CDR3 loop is CAIKGLAGWNEQFF. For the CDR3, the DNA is TGTGCCATCAAAGGACTAGCGGGATGGAATGAGCAGTTCTTC.

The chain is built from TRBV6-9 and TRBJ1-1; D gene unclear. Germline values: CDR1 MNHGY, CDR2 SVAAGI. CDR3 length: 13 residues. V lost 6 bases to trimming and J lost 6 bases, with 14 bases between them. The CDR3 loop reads CASSLVVFAEAFF. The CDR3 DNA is TGTGCCAGCAGCTTGGTGGTTTTTGCTGAAGCTTTCTTT.

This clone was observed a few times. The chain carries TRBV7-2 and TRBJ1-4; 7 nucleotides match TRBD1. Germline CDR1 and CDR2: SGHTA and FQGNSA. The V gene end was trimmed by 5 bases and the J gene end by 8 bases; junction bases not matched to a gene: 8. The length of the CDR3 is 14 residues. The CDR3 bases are TGTGCCAGCAGCCGGTCAGGGGGTCGGGAAAAACTGTTTTTT. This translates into CASSRSGGREKLFF. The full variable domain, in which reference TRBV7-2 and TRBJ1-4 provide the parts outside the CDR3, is GAGVSQSPSNKVTEKGKDVELRCDPISGHTALYWYRQSLGQGLEFLIYFQGNSAPDKSGLPSDRFSAERTGGSVSTLTIQRTQQEDSAVYLCASSRSGGREKLFFGSGTQLSVL.

The CDR3, as DNA: TGTGCCAGCAGCTTAGGGCCCCTTTCCGCAAATGAAAAACTGTTTTTT. Amino acids: CASSLGPLSANEKLFF. The V and J genes are TRBV11-2 and TRBJ1-4, with D unclear. Per the germline V gene, CDR1 is SGHAT and CDR2 is FQNNGV. The germline V and J ends were trimmed by 1 base and 5 bases, with 14 bases remaining between them. There are 16 residues in the CDR3.

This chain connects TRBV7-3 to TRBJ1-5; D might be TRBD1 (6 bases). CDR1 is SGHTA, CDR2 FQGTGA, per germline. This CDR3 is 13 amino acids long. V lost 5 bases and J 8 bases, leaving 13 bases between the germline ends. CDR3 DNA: TGTGCCAGCAGCCCAACAGGGTATGAGCCCCAGCATTTT. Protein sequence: CASSPTGYEPQHF.

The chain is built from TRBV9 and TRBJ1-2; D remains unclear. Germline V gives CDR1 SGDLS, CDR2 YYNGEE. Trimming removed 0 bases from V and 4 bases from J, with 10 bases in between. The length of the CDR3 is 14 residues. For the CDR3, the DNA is TGTGCCAGCAGCGTAGAGAAGGTCGGCTATGGCTACACCTTC. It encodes CASSVEKVGYGYTF.

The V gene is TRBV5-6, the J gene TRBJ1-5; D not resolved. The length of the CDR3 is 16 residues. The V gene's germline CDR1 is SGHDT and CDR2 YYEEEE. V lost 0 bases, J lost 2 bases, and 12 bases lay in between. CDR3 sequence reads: CASSLGPPVGNQPQHF. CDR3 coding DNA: TGTGCCAGCAGCTTGGGGCCCCCCGTAGGCAATCAGCCCCAGCATTTT.

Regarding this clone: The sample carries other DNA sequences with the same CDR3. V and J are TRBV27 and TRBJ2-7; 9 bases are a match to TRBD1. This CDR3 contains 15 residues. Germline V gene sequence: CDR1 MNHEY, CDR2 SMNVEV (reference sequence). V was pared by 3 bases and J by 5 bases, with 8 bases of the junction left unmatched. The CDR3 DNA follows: TGTGCCAGCAGTTTGTCTGGACAGGGGTTCCACGAGCAGTACTTC. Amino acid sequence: CASSLSGQGFHEQYF.

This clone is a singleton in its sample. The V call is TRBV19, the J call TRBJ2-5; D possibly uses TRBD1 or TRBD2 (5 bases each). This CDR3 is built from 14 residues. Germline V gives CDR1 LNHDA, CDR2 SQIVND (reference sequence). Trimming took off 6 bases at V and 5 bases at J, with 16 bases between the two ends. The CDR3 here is CASRGTPSWETQYF. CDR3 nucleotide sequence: TGTGCCAGTAGGGGGACCCCGTCGTGGGAGACCCAGTACTTC.

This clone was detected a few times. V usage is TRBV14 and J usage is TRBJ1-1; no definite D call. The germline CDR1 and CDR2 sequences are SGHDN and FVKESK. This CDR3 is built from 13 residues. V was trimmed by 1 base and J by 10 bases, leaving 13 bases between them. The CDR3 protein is CASSQVSLGRAFF. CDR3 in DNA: TGTGCCAGCAGCCAAGTTTCTTTAGGGAGAGCTTTCTTT. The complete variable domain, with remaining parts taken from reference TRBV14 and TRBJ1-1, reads EAGVTQFPSHSVIEKGQTVTLRCDPISGHDNLYWYRRVMGKEIKFLLHFVKESKQDESGMPNNRFLAERTGGTYSTLKVQPAELEDSGVYFCASSQVSLGRAFFGQGTRLTVV.

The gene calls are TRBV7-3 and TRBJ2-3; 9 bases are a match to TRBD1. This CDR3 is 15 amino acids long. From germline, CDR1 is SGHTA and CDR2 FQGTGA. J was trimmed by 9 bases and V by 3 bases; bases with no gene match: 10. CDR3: CASSFSGTGLGTQYF. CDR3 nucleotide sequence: TGTGCCAGCAGCTTCTCCGGGACAGGGTTAGGCACGCAGTATTTT.

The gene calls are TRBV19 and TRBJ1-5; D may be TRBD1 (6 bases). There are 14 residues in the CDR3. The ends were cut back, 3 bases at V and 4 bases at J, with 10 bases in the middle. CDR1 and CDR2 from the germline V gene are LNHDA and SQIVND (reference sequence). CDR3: CASSMLQGNQPQHF. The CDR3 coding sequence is TGTGCCAGTAGTATGTTACAGGGAAATCAGCCCCAGCATTTT.

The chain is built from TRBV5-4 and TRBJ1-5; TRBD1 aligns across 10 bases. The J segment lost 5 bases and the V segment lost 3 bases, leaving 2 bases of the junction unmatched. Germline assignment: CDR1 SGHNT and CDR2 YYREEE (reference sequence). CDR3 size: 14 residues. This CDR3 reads CASSSGQGDQPQHF. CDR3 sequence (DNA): TGTGCCAGCAGCTCCGGACAGGGGGATCAGCCCCAGCATTTT.

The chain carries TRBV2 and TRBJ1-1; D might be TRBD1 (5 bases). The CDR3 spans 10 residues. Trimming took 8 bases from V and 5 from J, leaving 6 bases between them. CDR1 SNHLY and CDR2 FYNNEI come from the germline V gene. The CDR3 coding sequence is TGTGCCAGCGGGGGGACTGAAGCTTTCTTT. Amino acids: CASGGTEAFF. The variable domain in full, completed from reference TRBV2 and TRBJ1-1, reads EPEVTQTPSHQVTQMGQEVILRCVPISNHLYFYWYRQILGQKVEFLVSFYNNEISEKSEIFDDQFSVERPDGSNFTLKIRSTKLEDSAMYFCASGGTEAFFGQGTRLTVV.

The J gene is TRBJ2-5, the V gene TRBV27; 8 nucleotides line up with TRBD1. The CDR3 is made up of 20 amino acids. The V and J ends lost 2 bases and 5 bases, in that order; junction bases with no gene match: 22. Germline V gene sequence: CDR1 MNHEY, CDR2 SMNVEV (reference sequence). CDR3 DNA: TGTGCCAGCAGTTTAAGACCCCAAACGATGGCAGGGGGCGCACGGGAGACCCAGTACTTC. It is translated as CASSLRPQTMAGGARETQYF.

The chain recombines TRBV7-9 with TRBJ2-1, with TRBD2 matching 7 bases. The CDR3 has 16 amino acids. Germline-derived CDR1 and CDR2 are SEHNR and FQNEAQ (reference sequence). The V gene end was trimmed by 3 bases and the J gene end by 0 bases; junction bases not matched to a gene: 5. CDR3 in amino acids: CASSFPRGSSYNEQFF. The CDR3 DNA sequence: TGTGCCAGCAGCTTTCCGCGCGGGAGCTCCTACAATGAGCAGTTCTTC.

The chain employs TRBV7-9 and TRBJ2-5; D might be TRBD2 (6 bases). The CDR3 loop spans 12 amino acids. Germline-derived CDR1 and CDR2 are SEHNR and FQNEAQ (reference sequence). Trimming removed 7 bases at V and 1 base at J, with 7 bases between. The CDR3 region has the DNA TGTGCCAGCACACTAGCCCAAGAGACCCAGTACTTC. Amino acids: CASTLAQETQYF.

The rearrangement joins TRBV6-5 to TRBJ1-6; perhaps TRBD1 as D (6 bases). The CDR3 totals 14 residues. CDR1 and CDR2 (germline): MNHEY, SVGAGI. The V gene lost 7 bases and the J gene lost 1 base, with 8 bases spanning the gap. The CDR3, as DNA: TGTGCCAGCAACCAGGGGTCCTATAATTCACCCCTCCACTTT. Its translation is CASNQGSYNSPLHF.

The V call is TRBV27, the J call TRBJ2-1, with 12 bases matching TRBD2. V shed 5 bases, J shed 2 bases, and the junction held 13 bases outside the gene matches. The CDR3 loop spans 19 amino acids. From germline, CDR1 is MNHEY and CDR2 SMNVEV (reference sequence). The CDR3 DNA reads TGTGCCAGCAGTACTCCGGGACTAGCGGGTCCACCTCCCTACAATGAGCAGTTCTTC. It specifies CASSTPGLAGPPPYNEQFF.

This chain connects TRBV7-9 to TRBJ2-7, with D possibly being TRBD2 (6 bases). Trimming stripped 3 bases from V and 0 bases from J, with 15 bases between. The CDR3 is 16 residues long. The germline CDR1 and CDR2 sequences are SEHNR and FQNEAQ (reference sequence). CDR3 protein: CASSFSRRESSYEQYF. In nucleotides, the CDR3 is TGTGCCAGCAGCTTTAGTCGGAGGGAGAGCTCCTACGAGCAGTACTTC.

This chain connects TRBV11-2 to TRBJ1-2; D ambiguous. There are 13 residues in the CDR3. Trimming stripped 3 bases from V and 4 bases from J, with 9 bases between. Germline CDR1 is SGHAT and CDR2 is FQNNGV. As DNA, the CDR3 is TGTGCCAGCAGCTTCGGGATCTTCTATGGCTACACCTTC. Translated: CASSFGIFYGYTF.

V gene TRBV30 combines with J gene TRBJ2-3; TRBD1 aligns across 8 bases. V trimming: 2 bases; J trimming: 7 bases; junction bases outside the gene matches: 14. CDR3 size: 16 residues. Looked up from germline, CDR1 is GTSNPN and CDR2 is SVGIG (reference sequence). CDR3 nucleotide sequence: TGTGCCTGGAGTACAATCAGGGGGCGCCTTCTAAATACGCAGTATTTT. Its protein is CAWSTIRGRLLNTQYF.

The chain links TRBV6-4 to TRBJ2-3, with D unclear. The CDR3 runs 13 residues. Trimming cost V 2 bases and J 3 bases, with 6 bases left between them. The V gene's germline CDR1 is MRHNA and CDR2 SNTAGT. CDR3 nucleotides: TGTGCCAGCAGTGACGAGTTAACAGATACGCAGTATTTT. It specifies CASSDELTDTQYF.

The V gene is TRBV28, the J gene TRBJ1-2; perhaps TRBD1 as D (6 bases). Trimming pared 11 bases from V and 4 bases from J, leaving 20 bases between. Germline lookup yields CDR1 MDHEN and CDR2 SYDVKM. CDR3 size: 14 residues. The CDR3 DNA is TGTGCCTCCATTGGGCAGGGGTTAGTCTATGGCTACACCTTC. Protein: CASIGQGLVYGYTF.